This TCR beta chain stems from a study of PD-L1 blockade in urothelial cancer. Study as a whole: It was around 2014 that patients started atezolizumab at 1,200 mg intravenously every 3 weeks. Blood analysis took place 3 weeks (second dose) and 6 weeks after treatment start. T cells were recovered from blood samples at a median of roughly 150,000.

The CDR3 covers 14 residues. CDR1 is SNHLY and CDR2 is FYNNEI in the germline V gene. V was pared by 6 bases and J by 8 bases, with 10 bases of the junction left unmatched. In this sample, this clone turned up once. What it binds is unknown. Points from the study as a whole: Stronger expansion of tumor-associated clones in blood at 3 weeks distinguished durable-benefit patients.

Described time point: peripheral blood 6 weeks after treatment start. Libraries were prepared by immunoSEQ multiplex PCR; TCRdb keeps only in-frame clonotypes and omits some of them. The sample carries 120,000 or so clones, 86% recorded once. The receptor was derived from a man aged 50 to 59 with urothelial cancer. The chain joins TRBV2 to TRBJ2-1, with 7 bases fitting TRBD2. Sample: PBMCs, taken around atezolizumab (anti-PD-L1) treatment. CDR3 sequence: CASSSTSSPDEQFF. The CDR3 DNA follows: TGTGCCAGCAGCTCGACTAGCTCCCCTGATGAGCAGTTCTTC.